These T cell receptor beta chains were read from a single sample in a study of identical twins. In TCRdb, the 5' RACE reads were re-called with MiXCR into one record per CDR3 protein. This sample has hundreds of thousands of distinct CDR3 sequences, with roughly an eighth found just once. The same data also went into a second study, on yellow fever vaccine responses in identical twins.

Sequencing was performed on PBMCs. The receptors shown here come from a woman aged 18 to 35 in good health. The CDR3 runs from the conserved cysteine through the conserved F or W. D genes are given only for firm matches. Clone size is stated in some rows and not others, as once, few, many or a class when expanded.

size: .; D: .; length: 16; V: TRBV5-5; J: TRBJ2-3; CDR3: CASSLRGDWITDTQYF; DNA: TGTGCCAGCAGCTTAAGGGGAGACTGGATCACAGATACGCAGTATTTT
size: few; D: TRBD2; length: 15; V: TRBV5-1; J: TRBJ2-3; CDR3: CASSLELAGVDTQYF; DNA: TGCGCCAGCAGCTTGGAGCTAGCGGGAGTGGATACGCAGTATTTT
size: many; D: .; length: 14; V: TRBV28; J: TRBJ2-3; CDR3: CASSWSESTDTQYF; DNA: TGTGCCAGCAGTTGGTCAGAATCCACAGATACGCAGTATTTT
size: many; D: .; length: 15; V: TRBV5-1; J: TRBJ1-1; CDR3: CASSLGGGLNTEAFF; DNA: TGCGCCAGCAGCTTGGGGGGGGGCCTCAACACTGAAGCTTTCTTT
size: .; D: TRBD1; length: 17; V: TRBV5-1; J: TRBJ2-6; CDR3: CASSSGQGATGANVLTF; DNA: TGCGCCAGCAGCTCGGGACAGGGGGCTACTGGGGCCAACGTCCTGACTTTC
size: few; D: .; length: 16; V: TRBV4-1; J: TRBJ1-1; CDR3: CASSPHSQSLNTEAFF; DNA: TGCGCCAGCAGCCCTCATTCACAAAGCTTGAACACTGAAGCTTTCTTT
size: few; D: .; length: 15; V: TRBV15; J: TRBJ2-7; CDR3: CATSRDRGHSYEQYF; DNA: TGTGCCACCAGCAGAGATCGAGGCCACTCCTACGAGCAGTACTTC
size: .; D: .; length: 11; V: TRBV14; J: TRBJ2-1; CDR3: CASSGGIEQFF; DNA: TGTGCCAGCAGCGGGGGTATTGAGCAGTTCTTC
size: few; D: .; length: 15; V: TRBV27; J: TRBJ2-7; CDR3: CASSLRSTAAYEQYF; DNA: TGTGCCAGCAGTTTGCGGTCCACAGCAGCCTACGAGCAGTACTTC
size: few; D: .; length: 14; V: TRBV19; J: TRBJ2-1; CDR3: CASSIGPGRNEQFF; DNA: TGTGCCAGTAGTATAGGTCCAGGGCGGAATGAGCAGTTCTTC
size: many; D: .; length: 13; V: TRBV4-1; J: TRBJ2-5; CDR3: CASSLLGSETQYF; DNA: TGCGCCAGCAGCCTTCTAGGTTCGGAGACCCAGTACTTC
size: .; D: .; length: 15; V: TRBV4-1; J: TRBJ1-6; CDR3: CASSQEGDYNSPLHF; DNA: TGCGCCAGCAGCCAAGAGGGGGACTATAATTCACCCCTCCACTTT
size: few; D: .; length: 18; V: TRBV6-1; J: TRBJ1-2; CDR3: CASSPETPSTGTNYGYTF; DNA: TGTGCCAGCAGTCCCGAAACTCCCTCGACAGGAACTAACTATGGCTACACCTTC
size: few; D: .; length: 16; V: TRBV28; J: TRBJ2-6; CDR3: CASSLRDRVGANVLTF; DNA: TGTGCCAGCAGTTTAAGGGACCGGGTGGGGGCCAACGTCCTGACTTTC
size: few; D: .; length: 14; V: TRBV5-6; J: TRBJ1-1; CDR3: CASSLDGRSTEAFF; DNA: TGTGCCAGCAGCTTGGATGGTAGAAGCACTGAAGCTTTCTTT
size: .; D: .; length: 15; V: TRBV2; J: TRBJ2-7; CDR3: CASSAGTVISYEQYF; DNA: TGTGCCAGCAGCGCCGGGACGGTTATTTCCTACGAGCAGTACTTC
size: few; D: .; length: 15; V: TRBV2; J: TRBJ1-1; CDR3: CASSDRQELPFEAFF; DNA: TGTGCCAGCAGTGACCGACAGGAACTTCCATTTGAAGCTTTCTTT
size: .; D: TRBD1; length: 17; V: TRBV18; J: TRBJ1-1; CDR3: CASFTSRQGLMNTEAFF; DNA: TGTGCCAGCTTCACCAGCAGACAGGGACTTATGAACACTGAAGCTTTCTTT
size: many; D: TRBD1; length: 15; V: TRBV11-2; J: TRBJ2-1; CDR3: CASSSTGSSYNEQFF; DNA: TGTGCCAGCAGCTCGACAGGGAGCTCCTACAATGAGCAGTTCTTC
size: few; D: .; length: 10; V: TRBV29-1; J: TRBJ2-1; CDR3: CSVDENEQFF; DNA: TGCAGCGTTGACGAGAATGAGCAGTTCTTC
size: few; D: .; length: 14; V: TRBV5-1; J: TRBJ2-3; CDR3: CASSFGAATDTQYF; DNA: TGCGCCAGCAGCTTTGGGGCCGCGACGGATACGCAGTATTTT
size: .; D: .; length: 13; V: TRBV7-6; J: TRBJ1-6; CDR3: CASSLAHNSPLYF; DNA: TGTGCCAGCAGCTTAGCGCATAATTCACCCCTCTACTTT
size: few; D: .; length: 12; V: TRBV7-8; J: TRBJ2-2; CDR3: CASSFGHGELFF; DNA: TGTGCCAGCAGCTTTGGCCACGGGGAGCTGTTTTTT
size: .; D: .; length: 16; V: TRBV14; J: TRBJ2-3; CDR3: CASNKGRLRDADTQYF; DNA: TGTGCCAGCAACAAAGGACGTCTCCGGGACGCAGATACGCAGTATTTT
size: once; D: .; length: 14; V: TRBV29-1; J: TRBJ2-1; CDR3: CSVALEGPYNEQFF; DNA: TGCAGCGTTGCCCTGGAGGGACCCTACAATGAGCAGTTCTTC
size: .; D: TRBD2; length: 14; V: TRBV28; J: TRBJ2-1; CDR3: CASIRGGSYNEQFF; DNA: TGTGCCAGCATTCGGGGGGGCTCCTACAATGAGCAGTTCTTC
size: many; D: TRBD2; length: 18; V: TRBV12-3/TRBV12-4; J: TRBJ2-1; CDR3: CASLAGTSGISSYNEQFF; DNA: TGTGCCAGCCTAGCCGGGACTAGCGGGATAAGCTCCTACAATGAGCAGTTCTTC
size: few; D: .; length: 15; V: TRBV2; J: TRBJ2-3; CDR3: CASKGGSSSTDTQYF; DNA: TGTGCCAGCAAAGGAGGATCCTCTAGCACAGATACGCAGTATTTT
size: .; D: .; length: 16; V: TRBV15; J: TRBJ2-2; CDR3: CATSSNMGSNPGELFF; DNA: TGTGCCACCAGCAGTAACATGGGTAGTAATCCCGGGGAGCTGTTTTTT
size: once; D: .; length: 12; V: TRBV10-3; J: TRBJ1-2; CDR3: CAISPTGKGYTF; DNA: TGTGCCATCAGCCCAACAGGGAAGGGCTACACCTTC
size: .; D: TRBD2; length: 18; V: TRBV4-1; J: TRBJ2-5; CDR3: CASSQGLAGGPEQETQYF; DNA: TGCGCCAGCAGCCAGGGACTAGCGGGGGGGCCAGAGCAAGAGACCCAGTACTTC
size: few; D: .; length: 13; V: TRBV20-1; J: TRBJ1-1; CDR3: CSAMGSANTEAFF; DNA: TGCAGTGCTATGGGTTCCGCGAACACTGAAGCTTTCTTT
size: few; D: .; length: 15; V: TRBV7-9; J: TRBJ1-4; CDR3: CASSPPDGYNEKLFF; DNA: TGTGCCAGCAGCCCACCGGACGGGTATAATGAAAAACTGTTTTTT
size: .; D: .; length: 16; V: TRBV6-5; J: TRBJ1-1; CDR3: CASSYGKLKANTEAFF; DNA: TGTGCCAGCAGTTACGGTAAACTTAAAGCCAACACTGAAGCTTTCTTT
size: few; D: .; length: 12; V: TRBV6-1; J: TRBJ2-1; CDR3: CASSEGTGRSFF; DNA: TGTGCCAGCAGTGAGGGGACCGGTCGCAGTTTCTTC
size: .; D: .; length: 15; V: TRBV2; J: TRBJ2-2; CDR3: CASRGQGVGTGELFF; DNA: TGTGCCAGCAGGGGGCAGGGTGTTGGTACCGGGGAGCTGTTTTTT
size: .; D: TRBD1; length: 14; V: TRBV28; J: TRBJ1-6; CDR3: CASRLRTGNSPLHF; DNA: TGTGCCAGCAGACTTCGGACAGGCAATTCACCCCTCCACTTT
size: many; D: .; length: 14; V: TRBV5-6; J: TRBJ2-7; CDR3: CASSLLDRVSEQYF; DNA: TGTGCCAGCAGCTTGCTGGACAGAGTATCGGAGCAGTACTTC
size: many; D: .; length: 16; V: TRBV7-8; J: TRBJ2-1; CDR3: CASSQDGWSGYNEQFF; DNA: TGTGCCAGCAGCCAGGACGGATGGTCGGGCTACAATGAGCAGTTCTTC
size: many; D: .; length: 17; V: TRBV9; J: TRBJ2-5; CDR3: CASSVAGTRGRQETQYF; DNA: TGTGCCAGCAGCGTAGCCGGGACGAGGGGTCGGCAAGAGACCCAGTACTTC
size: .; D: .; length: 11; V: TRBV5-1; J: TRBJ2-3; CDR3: CASKNTDTQYF; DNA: TGCGCCAGCAAGAACACAGATACGCAGTATTTT
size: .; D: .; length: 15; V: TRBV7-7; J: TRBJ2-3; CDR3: CASSPAGSATDTQYF; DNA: TGTGCCAGCAGCCCGGCGGGGAGCGCGACAGATACGCAGTATTTT
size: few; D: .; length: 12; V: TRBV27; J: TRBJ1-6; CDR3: CASSTQGSPLHF; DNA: TGTGCCAGCAGTACCCAAGGTTCACCCCTCCACTTT
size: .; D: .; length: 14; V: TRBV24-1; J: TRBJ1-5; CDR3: CATSAGGPRQPQHF; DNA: TGTGCCACCAGCGCCGGGGGGCCGCGACAGCCCCAGCATTTT
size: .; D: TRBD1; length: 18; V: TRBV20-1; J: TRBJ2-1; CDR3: CSARGLMGQIVWYNEQFF; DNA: TGCAGTGCTAGAGGGTTAATGGGACAGATAGTATGGTACAATGAGCAGTTCTTC
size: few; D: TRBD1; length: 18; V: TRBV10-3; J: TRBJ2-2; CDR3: CAISLPGQLTSNTGELFF; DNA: TGTGCCATCAGTTTACCGGGACAGCTAACCTCGAACACCGGGGAGCTGTTTTTT
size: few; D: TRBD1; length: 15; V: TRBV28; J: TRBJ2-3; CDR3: CASSPTGKVADTQYF; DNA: TGTGCCAGCAGCCCGACAGGGAAAGTCGCAGATACGCAGTATTTT
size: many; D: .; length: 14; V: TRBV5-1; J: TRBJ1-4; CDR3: CASSPDSSLGKLFF; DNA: TGCGCCAGCAGCCCGGACAGCAGCCTTGGAAAACTGTTTTTT
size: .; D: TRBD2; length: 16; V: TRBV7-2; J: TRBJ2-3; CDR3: CASSLVAGGPRDTQYF; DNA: TGTGCCAGCAGCTTAGTGGCGGGAGGCCCCAGAGATACGCAGTATTTT
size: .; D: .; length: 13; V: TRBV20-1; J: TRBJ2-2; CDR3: CSARDFRTGELFF; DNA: TGCAGTGCTAGAGATTTCCGGACCGGGGAGCTGTTTTTT
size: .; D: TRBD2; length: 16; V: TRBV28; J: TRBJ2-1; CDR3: CASSIPSGRAYNEQFF; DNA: TGTGCCAGCAGCATTCCCAGCGGGAGGGCCTACAATGAGCAGTTCTTC
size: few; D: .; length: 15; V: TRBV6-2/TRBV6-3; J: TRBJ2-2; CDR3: CASSQIGLITGELFF; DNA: TGTGCCAGCAGCCAGATCGGTCTTATCACCGGGGAGCTGTTTTTT
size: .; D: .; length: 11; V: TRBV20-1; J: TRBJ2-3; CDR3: CSAHPTDTQYF; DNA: TGCAGTGCACACCCGACGGATACGCAGTATTTT
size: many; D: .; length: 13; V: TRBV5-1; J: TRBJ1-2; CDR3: CASSLVGDYGYTF; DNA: TGTGCCAGCAGCTTGGTAGGGGACTATGGCTACACCTTC
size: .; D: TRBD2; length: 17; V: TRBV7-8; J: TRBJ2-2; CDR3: CASSSRVAGRNTGELFF; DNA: TGTGCCAGCAGCTCCCGGGTAGCGGGGAGAAACACCGGGGAGCTGTTTTTT